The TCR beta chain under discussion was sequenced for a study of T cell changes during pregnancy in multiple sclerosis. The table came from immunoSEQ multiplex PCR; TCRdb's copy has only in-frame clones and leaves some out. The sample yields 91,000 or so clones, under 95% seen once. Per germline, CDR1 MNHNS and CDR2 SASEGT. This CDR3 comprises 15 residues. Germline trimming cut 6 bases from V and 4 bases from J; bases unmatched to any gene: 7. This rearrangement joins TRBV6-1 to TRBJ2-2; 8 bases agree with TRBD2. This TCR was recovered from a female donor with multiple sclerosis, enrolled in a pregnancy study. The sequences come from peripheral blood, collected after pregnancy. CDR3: CASRVTLAGTGELFF. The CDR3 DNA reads TGTGCCAGCAGGGTCACGCTAGCGGGCACCGGGGAGCTGTTTTTT.